This entry describes one T cell receptor (beta chain). Its antigen is undetermined. Busulfan-fludarabine conditioning, marrow transplant, and cyclophosphamide on days +3 and +4 were administered. Germline V gene sequence: CDR1 SGHRS, CDR2 YFSETQ. J was trimmed by 1 base and V by 0 bases; bases with no gene match: 2. This CDR3 spans 16 amino acids. This entry belongs to a study of T cells after posttransplantation cyclophosphamide. Only in-frame clones appear in the TCRdb table, and some are missing; sequencing was by immunoSEQ multiplex PCR. This sample carries roughly 9,900 clones, 86% of them seen once, and the ten largest clones take around 25%. General observations from the study: Blood and skin or GI T cell repertoires showed limited TRB overlap. Donor-recipient repertoire similarity was low at 1-2 months, rising over year one.

V and J are TRBV5-1 and TRBJ1-1; 11 bases map to TRBD1. The source of this sequence is a male patient aged 30 to 39 who received an allogeneic stem cell transplant from a related donor, was CMV-positive, and had acute GVHD only. Some of the T cells may derive from the graft donor. Sample: CD4+ T cells sorted from PBMCs, taken after allogeneic stem cell transplant with posttransplant cyclophosphamide. Written as DNA, the CDR3 is TGCGCCAGCAGCTTGGACGGACAGGGGGCGAACACTGAAGCTTTCTTT. Its translation is CASSLDGQGANTEAFF.